This entry lists 19 T cell receptor beta chains sequenced from one sample in a study of T cells in Graves' hyperthyroidism and ophthalmopathy. Authors of the study amplified TCR beta CDR3 regions from RNA transcripts. HTBI primers were employed in a first-round RT-PCR of the TCR CDR3. TCRdb itself ran the multiplex PCR reads through MiXCR, one entry per CDR3 protein. This sample has around 540,000 distinct CDR3 sequences, with around 46% found just once. The sample taken for sequencing was peripheral blood or thyroid tissue (not recorded which). All receptors come from a woman aged 18-29 years with Graves' hyperthyroidism.

The rearrangement joins TRBV19 to TRBJ1-5; 12 bases agree with TRBD1. The CDR3 has 17 residues. The trim removed 5 bases at V and 0 bases at J, leaving 5 bases unmatched. CDR1 LNHDA and CDR2 SQIVND come from the germline V gene (reference sequence). CDR3 loop: CASSGDRGPYSNQPQHF. The CDR3 DNA is TGTGCCAGTAGTGGGGACAGGGGGCCCTATAGCAATCAGCCCCAGCATTTT.

This clonotype was seen a few times. The gene calls are TRBV5-1 and TRBJ2-7, with D maybe TRBD2 (5 bases). CDR1 and CDR2 (germline): SGHRS, YFSETQ. This CDR3 comprises 14 residues. V lost 5 bases and J 5 bases, leaving 17 bases between the germline ends. The CDR3 DNA follows: TGCGCCAGCAGTTTACGGACTGGCGTGAACGAGCAGTACTTC. Protein product: CASSLRTGVNEQYF.

This clonotype was counted at least ten times. The V gene is TRBV25-1, the J gene TRBJ1-2; D ambiguous. The length of the CDR3 is 13 residues. V was trimmed by 5 bases and J by 0 bases, leaving 7 bases between them. The V gene's germline CDR1 is MGHDK and CDR2 SYGVNS. As DNA, the CDR3 is TGTGCCAGCAGTCCCGGTGCTAACTATGGCTACACCTTC. Protein sequence: CASSPGANYGYTF.

This chain links TRBV6-1 with TRBJ1-1, with D possibly TRBD1 on 5 matching bases. Trimming removed 5 bases at V and 0 bases at J, with 16 bases between. The germline gives CDR1 MNHNS, CDR2 SASEGT. The CDR3 length is 16 residues. The CDR3 DNA reads TGTGCCAGCAGTCCCTCCTCCGGGGCAGTGAACACTGAAGCTTTCTTT. Translation: CASSPSSGAVNTEAFF.

The count of this clonotype is one. The rearrangement links TRBV7-9 to TRBJ1-3, with a possible D match to TRBD1 (5 bases). Trimming took off 1 base at V and 9 bases at J, with 13 bases between the two ends. The germline CDR1 and CDR2 sequences are SEHNR and FQNEAQ (reference sequence). This CDR3 contains 14 residues. For the CDR3, the DNA is TGTGCCAGCAGCTTAGTAGGGACCGTCACCACCATATATTTT. As protein: CASSLVGTVTTIYF. Combining the CDR3 with reference TRBV7-9 and TRBJ1-3 gives the whole variable domain DTGVSQNPRHKITKRGQNVTFRCDPISEHNRLYWYRQTLGQGPEFLTYFQNEAQLEKSRLLSDRFSAERPKGSFSTLEIQRTEQGDSAMYLCASSLVGTVTTIYFGEGSWLTVV.

V gene TRBV7-6 combines with J gene TRBJ2-5; no clear D. CDR1 SGHVS and CDR2 FNYEAQ come from the germline V gene. Trimming removed 5 bases from V and 5 bases from J, with 12 bases in between. The CDR3 contains 13 residues. The CDR3 nucleotides are TGTGCCAGCAGCAGTGCTAGAGACGAGACCCAGTACTTC. This encodes CASSSARDETQYF.

This clonotype was found a few times. The CDR3 sequence is CASSIIVGSTYEQYF. CDR3 nucleotides: TGTGCCAGTAGTATCATCGTCGGCTCAACCTACGAGCAGTACTTC. The chain has TRBV19 and TRBJ2-7; D is uncertain. V lost 3 bases and J lost 2, with 14 bases in between. Germline values: CDR1 LNHDA, CDR2 SQIVND (reference sequence). CDR3 length equals 15 residues.

CDR3 DNA sequence: TGTGCCACTACGGCAGGGACGGGGGCTGTCTATGGCTACACCTTC. Translating it yields CATTAGTGAVYGYTF. This chain links TRBV25-1 with TRBJ1-2, with D maybe TRBD1 (6 bases). V lost 10 bases to trimming and J lost 4 bases, with 22 bases between them. Per germline, CDR1 MGHDK and CDR2 SYGVNS. The length of the CDR3 is 15 residues.

The V gene is TRBV9, the J gene TRBJ2-7; possibly TRBD2 for D (6 bases). Germline V gives CDR1 SGDLS, CDR2 YYNGEE. This CDR3 has 15 amino acids. V was trimmed by 5 bases and J by 4 bases, leaving 19 bases between them. CDR3: CASSYETRWGYEQYF. The CDR3 coding sequence is TGTGCCAGCAGTTACGAGACTAGATGGGGGTACGAGCAGTACTTC.

This clonotype was seen more than once but under ten times. A much larger clone sits a single nucleotide away, making a read error possible. No conserved phenylalanine or tryptophan is present at the end of the CDR3, so a read error is the likely explanation. The rearrangement joins TRBV20-1 to TRBJ1-2; the match to TRBD1 covers 7 bases. Germline V gene data show CDR1 as DFQATT and CDR2 as SNEGSKA (reference sequence). There are 10 residues in the CDR3. J was trimmed by 8 bases and V by 5 bases; bases with no gene match: 2. CDR3 in DNA: TGCAGTGCTGACAGGGACGGCTACACCCTC. This translates into CSADRDGYTL.

At least ten counts were recorded for this clonotype. This chain links TRBV2 with TRBJ1-2, with D perhaps matching TRBD1 (5 bases). Germline loops: CDR1 SNHLY, CDR2 FYNNEI. V lost 6 bases, J lost 1 base, and 12 bases lay in between. The CDR3 is made up of 14 amino acids. The CDR3: CASRTGLLNYGYTF. As DNA, the CDR3 is TGTGCCAGCAGAACGGGACTCCTTAACTATGGCTACACCTTC. The full variable domain, completed using reference TRBV2 and TRBJ1-2, is EPEVTQTPSHQVTQMGQEVILRCVPISNHLYFYWYRQILGQKVEFLVSFYNNEISEKSEIFDDQFSVERPDGSNFTLKIRSTKLEDSAMYFCASRTGLLNYGYTFGSGTRLTVV.

This rearrangement joins TRBV7-9 to TRBJ2-7, with TRBD1 identical over 12 bases. Germline V CDR1 and CDR2: SEHNR, FQNEAQ (reference sequence). The CDR3 sequence is 14 residues long. The trim removed 6 bases at V and 5 bases at J, leaving 5 bases unmatched. The CDR3 sequence: CASSGGQGAHEQYF. DNA of the CDR3: TGTGCCAGCAGTGGGGGACAGGGGGCTCACGAGCAGTACTTC.

On this clonotype: Relative to the germline gene, one junction end is altered; a read error may explain this. V usage is TRBV25-1 and J usage is TRBJ2-2, with 11 positions matching TRBD2. The CDR3 consists of 17 residues. Germline lookup yields CDR1 MGHDK and CDR2 SYGVNS. The CDR3 DNA is TGTGCCGGCAGTGCCGGTCATAGCGGGAGGGCCGCCGGGGAGCTGTTTTTT. Translation gives CAGSAGHSGRAAGELFF.

The chain uses TRBV7-9 and TRBJ2-5; tentatively, D is TRBD1 or TRBD2 (5 bases each). The CDR3 runs to 16 residues. Trimming shortened V by 5 bases and J by 1 base, and 17 bases separated the two germline ends. Germline V gene lookup returns CDR1 SEHNR and CDR2 FQNEAQ (reference sequence). CDR3 sequence reads: CASSHGIAGAQETQYF. For the CDR3, the DNA is TGTGCCAGCAGCCATGGGATAGCCGGGGCCCAAGAGACCCAGTACTTC.

The sample holds many counts of this clonotype. The chain uses TRBV24-1 and TRBJ1-1, with D possibly TRBD1 on 6 matching bases. Germline V CDR1 and CDR2: KGHDR, SFDVKD. This CDR3 is built from 13 residues. V lost 9 bases to trimming and J lost 4 bases, with 14 bases between them. CDR3 bases: TGTGCCACCCAGTCAGGGGTCCTCACTGAAGCTTTCTTT. Residues: CATQSGVLTEAFF.

This clonotype was recorded at least ten times. J is TRBJ1-1 and V is TRBV2; D call uncertain. The CDR3 contains 13 residues. V shed 4 bases and J shed 1 base, with 7 bases lying between them. CDR1 and CDR2 (germline): SNHLY, FYNNEI. CDR3 residues: CASSGRRNTEAFF. CDR3 DNA: TGTGCCAGCAGTGGCCGGAGGAACACTGAAGCTTTCTTT.

In this sample, this clonotype turned up many times. The chain links TRBV20-1 to TRBJ1-3; D is unclear. This CDR3 is 11 amino acids long. Trimming stripped 5 bases from V and 5 bases from J, with 7 bases between. Per the germline V gene, CDR1 is DFQATT and CDR2 is SNEGSKA (reference sequence). The CDR3 nucleotides read TGCAGTGCTGCTGAGCGAAACACCATATATTTT. This translates into CSAAERNTIYF.

To note about this clonotype: One end of the junction is discordant with germline, which a read error may explain. The V and J genes are TRBV9 and TRBJ1-4, with D possibly TRBD1 on 6 matching bases. The CDR3 has 15 residues. From germline, CDR1 is SGDLS and CDR2 YYNGEE. The CDR3 DNA reads as TGTGCCAGCAGCGTAGAGGCAGGGGTTAATGAAAAACTGCTTTTT. Translation gives CASSVEAGVNEKLLF.

This clonotype was picked up many times. The rearrangement joins TRBV15 to TRBJ1-3; D possibly corresponds to TRBD1 (5 bases). Germline CDR1 reads LNHNV; CDR2 reads YYDKDF (reference sequence). V was trimmed by 0 bases and J by 2 bases, leaving 8 bases between them. This CDR3 comprises 15 residues. The CDR3: CATSREVGAGNTIYF. CDR3 bases: TGTGCCACCAGCAGAGAAGTAGGGGCTGGAAACACCATATATTTT.